This T cell receptor (beta chain) was documented in a study of blood T cell repertoires in COVID-19. Study at large: Researchers got acute and convalescent COVID-19 samples from the United States, Italy and Spain. The cDNA or gDNA used as material had been derived from T cells, B-cell-depleted T cells, or PBMCs.

During active infection, Seattle patients enrolled and were then monitored through disease. In the original workflow: Amplification of reference gene primers was used by the study to estimate nucleated cell counts. Sequencing was performed with immunoSEQ multiplex PCR; in TCRdb, only in-frame clones are kept and a portion is missing. V and J calls and clone size follow that table, whereas D and trimming were derived from the DNA. The sample includes roughly 300,000 clones, over 75% of them seen just once. What was sequenced was peripheral blood. The sequence derives from a woman younger than 45 with COVID-19, enrolled during active disease.

CDR3 amino acids: CASSKTGVTGANYGYTF. The DNA for the CDR3 is TGTGCCAGCAGCAAAACGGGCGTGACAGGGGCTAACTATGGCTACACCTTC. The V gene is TRBV21-1, the J gene TRBJ1-2; the DNA was not compared with TRBD1, the D call given in the table. TRBV21-1 is noted as a pseudogene. This CDR3 spans 17 amino acids.